This T cell receptor (beta chain) was recovered during a study of blood T cell repertoires in COVID-19. Overall study context: Material from acute and convalescent COVID-19 was sourced from the United States, Italy and Spain.

Germline-derived CDR1 and CDR2 are SGHAT and FQNNGV. CDR3 length: 15 residues. The J segment lost 7 bases and the V segment lost 5 bases, leaving 10 bases of the junction unmatched. Assay: immunoSEQ multiplex PCR; the TCRdb copy retains only in-frame clones and omits some. This table holds 250,000 to 300,000 clones, about 89% found once. The study assigned cohorts using participant-reported clinical history. Input material: PBMCs or T cells enriched from blood (not recorded which). The chain joins TRBV11-2 to TRBJ1-4, with TRBD1 matching 7 bases. This sequence was found in a human donor in a cohort exposed to, infected with or recovered from COVID-19 (not recorded which). The donor label of this sample is uncertain. The DNA for the CDR3 is TGTGCCAGCAGCCCCCGTCGACAGGGAAGTGAAAAACTGTTTTTT. Protein: CASSPRRQGSEKLFF.